This T cell receptor beta chain was profiled in a study of blood T cell repertoires in COVID-19. As for the study in general: The analysed material was cDNA or gDNA that came from T cells, B-cell-depleted T cells, or PBMCs.

In the study's own analysis: How many nucleated cells were present was estimated from reference gene primer amplification. Using immunoSEQ multiplex PCR, the repertoire was profiled, and TCRdb retains in-frame clones only, with some absent. V, J and clone size derive from that table, while D and trimming were established from the DNA sequence. This table has 330,000 or so clones, 87% appearing once. Germline CDR1 is SGDLS and CDR2 is YYNGEE. CDR3 size: 13 residues. With 2 bases clipped from V and 7 bases from J, the junction kept 1 base outside the gene matches. Sample: PBMCs or T cells enriched from blood (not recorded which). The chain recombines TRBV9 with TRBJ2-1; TRBD2 aligns across 9 bases. This receptor was taken from a middle-aged man in a cohort exposed to, infected with or recovered from COVID-19 (not recorded which). This chain's CDR3 is CASSVTSGNEQFF. The CDR3 nucleotides read TGTGCCAGCAGCGTGACTAGCGGAAATGAGCAGTTCTTC.